The 6 T cell receptor beta chains below come from one sample, sequenced in a study of CD8 T cell repertoires and HIV-1 epitope variants. These receptors' antigens are unknown. The protocol was immunoSEQ multiplex PCR, while the TCRdb copy is restricted to in-frame clones and leaves out a portion. This sample yields about 5,100 clones, of which around 63% are seen a single time; roughly 43% belongs to the top ten. Sequencing input: cultured CD8+ T cells derived from PBMCs. These receptors were collected from a male donor with HIV.

Details on this clone: Other DNA sequences in this specimen translate into the identical CDR3. The J gene is TRBJ2-1, the V gene TRBV11-3; TRBD2 aligns across 8 bases. J gave up 6 bases and V 1 base, and 2 bases lay outside the gene matches. The CDR3 runs 14 residues. Germline assignment: CDR1 SGHNT and CDR2 YENEEA. CDR3 DNA sequence: TGTGCCAGCAGCTTAGCGGGAGGGACCAATGAGCAGTTCTTC. It encodes CASSLAGGTNEQFF.

CDR3 residues: CASSIEGISSEQYF. In DNA, the CDR3 is TGTGCCAGTAGTATAGAGGGTATTAGTAGCGAGCAGTACTTC. The chain couples TRBV19 to TRBJ2-7; D gene unclear. V lost 0 bases, J lost 6 bases, and 12 bases lay in between. The CDR3 has 14 residues. Germline V gene data show CDR1 as LNHDA and CDR2 as SQIVND (reference sequence).

The V call is TRBV2, the J call TRBJ2-7; D gene unclear. The CDR3 has 15 residues. Germline assignment: CDR1 SNHLY and CDR2 FYNNEI. Trimming shortened V by 3 bases and J by 2 bases, and 14 bases separated the two germline ends. CDR3 sequence (DNA): TGTGCCAGCAGTGAGGGTTCGAGTCTCACCTACGAGCAGTACTTC. Translation: CASSEGSSLTYEQYF. The entire variable domain, with the rest obtained from reference TRBV2 and TRBJ2-7, is as follows: EPEVTQTPSHQVTQMGQEVILRCVPISNHLYFYWYRQILGQKVEFLVSFYNNEISEKSEIFDDQFSVERPDGSNFTLKIRSTKLEDSAMYFCASSEGSSLTYEQYFGPGTRLTVT.

The rearrangement joins TRBV6-6 to TRBJ1-6; D unresolved. Germline V gives CDR1 MNHNY, CDR2 SVGAGI (reference sequence). This CDR3 region has 14 residues. The V end was cut by 0 bases, the J end by 8 bases, with 8 bases between. Here the CDR3 reads CASSYSGGYSPLHF. As DNA, the CDR3 is TGTGCCAGCAGTTACTCGGGTGGTTATTCACCCCTCCACTTT.

This clone was observed a handful of times. The chain carries TRBV18 and TRBJ1-1; no reliable D call. Germline V gene lookup returns CDR1 KGHSH and CDR2 LQKENI. V lost 6 bases and J lost 6, with 23 bases in between. The CDR3 length is 16 residues. The CDR3 DNA follows: TGTGCCAGCTCTCATCCCTCGGTCGGAGGCGATCCTGAAGCTTTCTTT. This translates into CASSHPSVGGDPEAFF.

The chain combines TRBV27 with TRBJ1-6; D is undetermined. This CDR3 is 13 amino acids long. Germline loops: CDR1 MNHEY, CDR2 SMNVEV (reference sequence). Trimming took 0 bases from V and 4 from J, leaving 1 base between them. The CDR3 protein is CASSLSYNSPLHF. CDR3 sequence (DNA): TGTGCCAGCAGTTTATCTTATAATTCACCCCTCCACTTT.